These 21 T cell receptor beta chains were sequenced from one sample in a study of Ad26.COV2.S vaccination and SARS-CoV-2 variants. This sample's treatment: 15 to 20 received Ad26.COV2.S at low or high dose, single or two shots; about 5 received placebo; per-sample allocation not given. Sampling happened 63 days after the first vaccine or placebo injection. The repertoire was sequenced with immunoSEQ multiplex PCR; TCRdb's copy has only in-frame clones and lacks some. This repertoire shows hundreds of thousands of clones, about 90% found once; its top ten account for 1.5%. The sample consisted of peripheral blood, taken in a trial of Ad26.COV2.S vaccine versus placebo. Receptors originate from a person between 18 and 60 years old who received the Ad26.COV2.S COVID-19 vaccine or a placebo.

The sample holds a few counts of this clone. This chain links TRBV6-5 with TRBJ2-2; no firm D call. V lost 7 bases and J 1 base, leaving 10 bases between the germline ends. Per the germline V gene, CDR1 is MNHEY and CDR2 is SVGAGI. The CDR3 extends over 14 amino acids. CDR3 coding DNA: TGTGCCAGCACCCCCGGGTGGAACACCGGGGAGCTGTTTTTT. Translating gives CASTPGWNTGELFF.

This clone was seen a few times. The chain carries TRBV3-1 (or the pseudogene TRBV3-2) and TRBJ2-1; D possibly uses TRBD1 or TRBD2 (6 bases each). Germline CDR1 and CDR2: LGHDT and YNNKEL (reference sequence). This CDR3 spans 13 amino acids. V lost 5 bases and J 7 bases, leaving 12 bases between the germline ends. CDR3 DNA: TGTGCCAGCAGCTCCCGGGGGCAGAATGAGCAGTTCTTC. Amino acid sequence: CASSSRGQNEQFF.

The V call is TRBV29-1, the J call TRBJ1-1; no clear D gene. V was clipped by 7 bases and J by 7 bases, with 13 bases between them. Germline CDR1 is SQVTM and CDR2 is ANQGSEA. This CDR3 is built from 11 residues. CDR3 nucleotide sequence: TGCAGCGCTGCCCCCTGGGGTGAAGCTTTCTTT. The encoded protein is CSAAPWGEAFF.

This rearrangement joins TRBV7-2 to TRBJ2-3; D unclear. The germline V gene has CDR1 SGHTA and CDR2 FQGNSA. This CDR3 contains 14 residues. V was clipped by 1 base and J by 0 bases, with 5 bases between them. CDR3 sequence: CASSLEPSTDTQYF. The CDR3 bases are TGTGCCAGCAGCTTAGAGCCTAGCACAGATACGCAGTATTTT.

This chain uses TRBV5-5 with TRBJ1-2; possibly TRBD1 for D (5 bases). Per the germline V gene, CDR1 is SGHKS and CDR2 is YYEKEE (reference sequence). The CDR3 totals 14 residues. Trimming stripped 4 bases from V and 2 bases from J, with 12 bases between. Here the CDR3 reads CASSLTAGNYGYTF. CDR3 DNA: TGTGCCAGCAGCCTTACCGCAGGGAACTATGGCTACACCTTC. Full variable domain (missing parts from reference TRBV5-5 and TRBJ1-2): DAGVTQSPTHLIKTRGQQVTLRCSPISGHKSVSWYQQVLGQGPQFIFQYYEKEERGRGNFPDRFSARQFPNYSSELNVNALLLGDSALYLCASSLTAGNYGYTFGSGTRLTVV.

The rearrangement links TRBV18 to TRBJ1-4, with 7 bases aligning to TRBD1. V dropped 3 bases and J dropped 5; count of bases not matched to a gene: 6. CDR3 length: 15 amino acids. The V gene's germline CDR1 is KGHSH and CDR2 LQKENI. The CDR3 DNA reads as TGTGCCAGCTCACCCAGGGACAGTTTAAATGAAAAACTGTTTTTT. This translates into CASSPRDSLNEKLFF.

Comments on this clone: At the DNA level, this CDR3 is encoded by other sequences in the same sample as well. This rearrangement joins TRBV30 to TRBJ1-3; D is ambiguous. The length of the CDR3 is 12 residues. V lost 1 base to trimming and J lost 0 bases, with 1 base between them. Per the germline V gene, CDR1 is GTSNPN and CDR2 is SVGIG (reference sequence). The CDR3 sequence is CAWSGSGNTIYF. CDR3 in DNA: TGTGCCTGGAGTGGCTCTGGAAACACCATATATTTT.

This chain uses TRBV5-1 with TRBJ1-2; 10 nucleotides match TRBD1. The CDR3 totals 14 residues. J was trimmed by 7 bases and V by 4 bases; bases with no gene match: 7. CDR1 and CDR2 (germline): SGHRS, YFSETQ. CDR3 region: CASSPRQGAGGYTF. In nucleotides, the CDR3 is TGCGCCAGCAGCCCCAGACAGGGGGCGGGTGGCTACACCTTC. The full variable domain, completed using reference TRBV5-1 and TRBJ1-2, is KAGVTQTPRYLIKTRGQQVTLSCSPISGHRSVSWYQQTPGQGLQFLFEYFSETQRNKGNFPGRFSGRQFSNSRSEMNVSTLELGDSALYLCASSPRQGAGGYTFGSGTRLTVV.

The chain joins TRBV7-9 to TRBJ1-4; D gene unclear. This CDR3 has 14 amino acids. The germline CDR1 and CDR2 sequences are SEHNR and FQNEAQ (reference sequence). V was cut by 8 bases and J by 0 bases, with 10 bases left in between. CDR3 nucleotide sequence: TGTGCCAGCTCGAAAAGTGCAACTAATGAAAAACTGTTTTTT. Translating it yields CASSKSATNEKLFF.

As concerns this clone: This sample also contains other DNA sequences that code for the same CDR3. The V and J genes are TRBV24-1 and TRBJ2-7; D is possibly TRBD1 (6 bases). This CDR3 is 11 amino acids long. CDR1 is KGHDR and CDR2 is SFDVKD in the germline V gene. V lost 6 bases and J 4 bases, leaving 6 bases between the germline ends. CDR3 sequence reads: CATSQGYEQYF. CDR3 nucleotides: TGTGCCACCAGTCAGGGGTACGAGCAGTACTTC.

V usage is TRBV7-9 and J usage is TRBJ2-1; D is possibly TRBD1 or TRBD2 (5 bases each). V was clipped by 2 bases and J by 4 bases, with 18 bases between them. Germline V lookup: CDR1 SEHNR, CDR2 FQNEAQ (reference sequence). This CDR3 has 17 amino acids. CDR3 loop: CASSLYTGNWGYNEQFF. As DNA, the CDR3 is TGTGCCAGCAGCTTATATACGGGCAACTGGGGGTACAATGAGCAGTTCTTC.

V usage is TRBV11-3 and J usage is TRBJ2-6; no firm D call. V was clipped by 5 bases and J by 0 bases, with 8 bases between them. The CDR3 extends over 15 amino acids. Per the germline V gene, CDR1 is SGHNT and CDR2 is YENEEA. The CDR3 region is CASSPGPSGANVLTF. CDR3 nucleotides: TGTGCCAGCAGCCCTGGGCCCTCTGGGGCCAACGTCCTGACTTTC.

CDR3: CASSLDFSSTEAFF. As DNA, the CDR3 is TGCGCCAGCAGCTTGGATTTTAGCTCCACTGAAGCTTTCTTT. The chain combines TRBV5-1 with TRBJ1-1; no clear D. CDR1 SGHRS and CDR2 YFSETQ come from the germline V gene. Trimming cost V 0 bases and J 4 bases, with 10 bases left between them. The CDR3 is 14 residues long.

This rearrangement joins TRBV4-3 to TRBJ1-1, with TRBD1 matching 7 bases. CDR1 is LGHNA, CDR2 YSLEER, per germline. This CDR3 spans 14 amino acids. V was clipped by 0 bases and J by 4 bases; unmatched bases: 2. CDR3 sequence: CASSQDSGGTEAFF. The CDR3 bases are TGCGCCAGCAGCCAAGATTCAGGGGGCACTGAAGCTTTCTTT.

This chain connects TRBV7-9 to TRBJ2-1, with 7 bases aligning to TRBD2. J lost 5 bases, V lost 6 bases, and 7 bases had no gene match. The CDR3 length is 14 residues. CDR1 is SEHNR and CDR2 is FQNEAQ in the germline V gene (reference sequence). The chain's CDR3 is CASSRTSPDNEQFF. CDR3 nucleotide sequence: TGTGCCAGCAGTCGGACTAGTCCGGACAATGAGCAGTTCTTC.

V usage is TRBV7-3 and J usage is TRBJ2-5; weak D call: TRBD1 (5 bases). The V end lost 5 bases, the J end lost 5 bases, and 18 bases lay between the germline ends. The CDR3 runs 15 residues. In germline, CDR1 is SGHTA, CDR2 FQGTGA. The CDR3 DNA is TGTGCCAGCAGCCCCCACCCCTCAGGGTTCGAGACCCAGTACTTC. It encodes CASSPHPSGFETQYF.

There are a few counts of this clone. The chain links TRBV19 to TRBJ2-7; 8 positions agree with TRBD2. Trimming at V came to 4 bases and at J to 3 bases, leaving 5 bases not matched to a gene. CDR3 size: 14 residues. In germline, CDR1 is LNHDA, CDR2 SQIVND (reference sequence). This CDR3 reads CASSTSGSNYEQYF. CDR3 DNA: TGTGCCAGTAGTACCAGCGGGAGTAACTACGAGCAGTACTTC.

This rearrangement joins TRBV23-1 to TRBJ2-1, with D perhaps matching TRBD1 (6 bases). TRBV23-1 is designated an ORF whose function remains uncertain. The CDR3 loop spans 14 amino acids. Between the trimmed V and J ends, which lost 6 bases and 10 bases, there was a span of 19 bases. CDR3 sequence (DNA): TGCGCCAGCAGCCCTTCACAGGGAAAAATGGAGCAGTTCTTC. Encoded protein: CASSPSQGKMEQFF.

This chain joins TRBV20-1 and TRBJ2-1, with D tentatively TRBD2 (5 bases). V shed 7 bases and J shed 2 bases, with 6 bases lying between them. CDR3 length equals 11 residues. Germline V gene sequence: CDR1 DFQATT, CDR2 SNEGSKA (reference sequence). The chain's CDR3 is CSGTPYNEQFF. For the CDR3, the DNA is TGCAGTGGGACTCCCTACAATGAGCAGTTCTTC.

The V gene is TRBV7-2, the J gene TRBJ1-6, with 7 bases aligning to TRBD1. Germline loops: CDR1 SGHTA, CDR2 FQGNSA. CDR3 size: 14 residues. V lost 5 bases, J lost 10 bases, and 8 bases stayed unmatched. CDR3 in DNA: TGTGCCAGCAGCACGGGACAGCAAGGGTCACCCCTCCACTTT. It specifies CASSTGQQGSPLHF.

The chain is built from TRBV12-5 and TRBJ1-5, with 7 bases fitting TRBD1. Germline trimming cut 5 bases from V and 8 bases from J; bases unmatched to any gene: 6. This CDR3 has 13 residues. CDR1 is LGHNT, CDR2 FRNRAP, per germline. The CDR3 sequence: CASGGDRAEPQHF. The CDR3 nucleotides read TGTGCTAGTGGTGGAGACAGGGCTGAGCCCCAGCATTTT.